The 20 T cell receptor beta chains below come from one sample, sequenced in a study of T cells in women clearing cervical HPV infection (dated by TCRdb to the late 2010s). The library was generated by the immunoSEQ multiplex PCR assay. In its TCRdb copy, this immuneACCESS table keeps in-frame sequences only and misses some clones. Where compared with another copy, unresolved V genes explain less than half of these, and the others have no known cause. Per the sample table, the count is 20,000 to 25,000 clones. Together, the top ten hold roughly 2.6% of the sample. Sequenced input: blood buffy coat. The receptor source for this set is a woman between 18 and 69 years old with a cervical HPV16 infection that either progressed to CIN3+ or cleared (not recorded which).

Comment on this clone: With the read ending 3 residues before the CDR3 end, the germline J gene is used to fill in that end. This chain connects TRBV5-6 to TRBJ2-1, with a weak D call TRBD2 (5 bases). Germline-derived CDR1 and CDR2 are SGHDT and YYEEEE. The CDR3 covers 14 residues. V dropped 2 bases and J dropped 8 bases, with 14 bases sitting between them. Here the CDR3 reads CASSLEDSHHEQFF. The CDR3 bases that were read are TGTGCCAGCAGCTTAGAGGACTCCCACCATGAG.

About this clone: The read is 3 residues too short to cover the CDR3 end, so that end is filled in from the germline J gene. V usage is TRBV20-1 and J usage is TRBJ1-5, with 7 bases matching TRBD1. The V and J ends lost 6 bases and 8 bases, in that order; junction bases with no gene match: 7. This CDR3 is 12 amino acids long. Germline V gene data show CDR1 as DFQATT and CDR2 as SNEGSKA (reference sequence). CDR3 in amino acids: CSALTGNKPQHF. The covered CDR3 bases are TGCAGTGCCCTGACAGGGAACAAGCCC.

Its frequency marks this clone as medium-sized (0.01 to 0.1%). Read coverage stops 3 residues before the CDR3 terminus; the germline J gene supplies the remainder. The chain joins TRBV19 to TRBJ2-3, with TRBD1 as a possible D gene (6 bases). The CDR3 is 13 residues long. Germline V gives CDR1 LNHDA, CDR2 SQIVND (reference sequence). Trimming shortened V by 3 bases and J by 7 bases, and 11 bases separated the two germline ends. Incomplete CDR3 DNA: TGTGCCAGTAGTATTGAGGGGGTAAATACG. Residues: CASSIEGVNT. The CDR3 reads in full as CASSIEGVNTQYF.

Concerning this clone itself: Sequencing ends 3 residues short of the CDR3 end; the germline J gene provides the rest. The V gene is TRBV7-9, the J gene TRBJ1-2; the D is unclear. The germline gives CDR1 SEHNR, CDR2 FQNEAQ (reference sequence). The CDR3 loop spans 12 amino acids. The CDR3 bases that were read are TGTGCCAGCAGCGAAACCGGTCTCGAC. Its protein is CASSETGLD. The CDR3, in full, reads CASSETGLDYTF.

In the case of this clone: Read data end 3 residues before the CDR3 end; the end is taken from the germline J gene. This chain uses TRBV19 with TRBJ1-4, with TRBD1 identical over 9 bases. Germline CDR1 reads LNHDA; CDR2 reads SQIVND (reference sequence). The CDR3 is made up of 14 amino acids. The CDR3 is CASSRGQGNSPLFF. The part of the CDR3 DNA that was read is TGTGCCAGTAGTCGGGGACAGGGAAATTCACCA.

Regarding this clone: The sequence runs out 3 residues before the end of the CDR3; the remainder is reconstructed from the germline J gene. V usage is TRBV19 and J usage is TRBJ2-2; D is perhaps TRBD1 (6 bases). This CDR3 is built from 15 residues. Germline CDR1 reads LNHDA; CDR2 reads SQIVND (reference sequence). The CDR3 bases that were read are TGTGCCAGTAGCTTGGGACAACAAACGAATGAAAAG. It encodes CASSLGQQTNEK. The full CDR3 sequence reads CASSLGQQTNEKLFF.

Turning to this clone: The read comes to an end 3 residues before the CDR3 does, leaving the germline J gene to fill in the end. The V and J genes are TRBV20-1 and TRBJ2-4; 12 nucleotides align to TRBD1. The CDR3 is 14 residues long. V lost 3 bases and J lost 8; bases outside the gene matches: 5. Germline values: CDR1 DFQATT, CDR2 SNEGSKA (reference sequence). The sequenced part of the CDR3 DNA is TGCAGTGCTAGCGGGACAGGGGGCGGTTACATT. This sequence encodes CSASGTGGGYI. The CDR3 as a whole reads CSASGTGGGYIQYF.

To note about this clone: The read is 3 residues too short to cover the CDR3 end, so that end is filled in from the germline J gene. This chain joins TRBV2 and TRBJ1-1; 7 nucleotides agree with TRBD1. The germline gives CDR1 SNHLY, CDR2 FYNNEI. V shed 2 bases and J 5 bases; nucleotides not matched to a gene: 11. The CDR3 length is 16 residues. The DNA read from the CDR3 is TGTGCCAGCAGTGAAAAGGGGACAGAAAGAGGGACTGAA. It translates to CASSEKGTERGTE. The whole CDR3 region reads CASSEKGTERGTEAFF.

As concerns this clone: Read coverage stops 3 residues before the CDR3 terminus; the germline J gene supplies the remainder. This chain uses TRBV11-2 with TRBJ1-5, with D maybe TRBD1 (5 bases). Germline V lookup: CDR1 SGHAT, CDR2 FQNNGV. This CDR3 has 15 residues. V was trimmed by 5 bases and J by 5 bases, leaving 16 bases between them. CDR3 protein: CASSPQGKRDQPQHF. The sequenced part of the CDR3 DNA is TGTGCCAGCAGCCCGCAGGGTAAGAGGGATCAGCCC. The full variable domain, in which reference TRBV11-2 and TRBJ1-5 provide the parts outside the CDR3, is EAGVAQSPRYKIIEKRQSVAFWCNPISGHATLYWYQQILGQGPKLLIQFQNNGVVDDSQLPKDRFSAERLKGVDSTLKIQPAKLEDSAVYLCASSPQGKRDQPQHFGDGTRLSIL.

About this clone: Read sequence stops 3 residues before the CDR3 end, and the germline J gene provides the missing end. The gene calls are TRBV18 and TRBJ2-1, with TRBD1 matching 8 bases. Trimming removed 5 bases from V and 5 bases from J; junction bases left unmatched: 8. The CDR3 covers 15 residues. Germline CDR1 is KGHSH and CDR2 is LQKENI. CDR3 protein: CASSTGQADNNEQFF. CDR3 bases read: TGTGCCAGCTCAACGGGACAGGCCGACAACAATGAG.

On this clone itself: The CDR3 end falls 3 residues outside the read, so it is completed with the germline J gene. The chain is built from TRBV5-1 and TRBJ2-7; 9 bases align to TRBD1. V lost 4 bases, J lost 1 base, and 6 bases stayed unmatched. The length of the CDR3 is 15 residues. CDR1 and CDR2 from the germline V gene are SGHRS and YFSETQ. CDR3 bases read: TGCGCCAGCAGCGGGGGGACAGGGCGATCCTACGAG. Its protein product is CASSGGTGRSYE. The CDR3, in full, reads CASSGGTGRSYEQYF. The whole variable domain, filled in from reference TRBV5-1 and TRBJ2-7, reads KAGVTQTPRYLIKTRGQQVTLSCSPISGHRSVSWYQQTPGQGLQFLFEYFSETQRNKGNFPGRFSGRQFSNSRSEMNVSTLELGDSALYLCASSGGTGRSYEQYFGPGTRLTVT.

As for this clone: Coverage ceases 3 residues before the CDR3 finishes, and the germline J gene fills in the end. This chain joins TRBV19 and TRBJ1-5; weak D call: TRBD1 (5 bases). Per the germline V gene, CDR1 is LNHDA and CDR2 is SQIVND (reference sequence). The V end lost 7 bases, the J end lost 8 bases, and 12 bases lay between the germline ends. The CDR3 totals 12 residues. The CDR3 loop is CASNAGRKPQHF. Incomplete CDR3 DNA: TGTGCCAGTAACGCAGGGAGGAAGCCC. The full variable domain, rest sourced from reference TRBV19 and TRBJ1-5, is DGGITQSPKYLFRKEGQNVTLSCEQNLNHDAMYWYRQDPGQGLRLIYYSQIVNDFQKGDIAEGYSVSREKKESFPLTVTSAQKNPTAFYLCASNAGRKPQHFGDGTRLSIL.

With regard to this clone: The read is 3 residues too short to cover the CDR3 end, so that end is filled in from the germline J gene. This chain uses TRBV30 with TRBJ2-3, with TRBD1 matching 8 bases. This CDR3 contains 14 residues. V dropped 7 bases and J dropped 2; count of bases not matched to a gene: 8. Germline V gene lookup returns CDR1 GTSNPN and CDR2 SVGIG (reference sequence). CDR3 residues: CAFRTGLPTDTQYF. CDR3 DNA, as far as it was read: TGTGCCTTCCGGACAGGGCTGCCCACAGATACG.

Of note for this clone: With the read ending 3 residues before the CDR3 end, the germline J gene is used to fill in that end. This chain connects TRBV28 to TRBJ2-3, with TRBD2 identical over 9 bases. The CDR3 sequence is 15 residues long. Per germline, CDR1 MDHEN and CDR2 SYDVKM. The CDR3 loop reads CASTFLAGVLETQYF. CDR3 bases read: TGTGCCAGCACCTTTTTAGCGGGAGTTCTGGAGACG.

As for this clone: The read gets to within 3 residues of the CDR3 end, and the germline J gene fills in the rest. The chain couples TRBV7-9 to TRBJ1-2; TRBD1 might be the D (6 bases). The length of the CDR3 is 15 residues. With 5 bases removed from V and 1 base from J, the gap between germline ends came to 14 bases. In germline, CDR1 is SEHNR, CDR2 FQNEAQ (reference sequence). CDR3 sequence reads: CASSPNDRNNYGYTF. The covered CDR3 bases are TGTGCCAGCAGCCCCAATGACAGGAATAACTATGGC.

Turning to this clone: The read is 3 residues too short to cover the CDR3 end, so that end is filled in from the germline J gene. The chain employs TRBV10-3 and TRBJ1-1, with 11 bases identical to TRBD1. Germline V gene sequence: CDR1 ENHRY, CDR2 SYGVKD. The V gene end was trimmed by 7 bases and the J gene end by 5 bases; junction bases not matched to a gene: 9. The CDR3 runs to 15 residues. CDR3 region: CAITAGQGALTEAFF. The CDR3 DNA, read in part, is TGTGCCATCACCGCTGGACAGGGGGCATTGACTGAA.

Comment on this clone: The CDR3 end falls 3 residues outside the read, so it is completed with the germline J gene. The chain recombines TRBV20-1 with TRBJ2-7, with 7 bases identical to TRBD2. The CDR3 is made up of 15 amino acids. V gave up 4 bases and J gave up 0 bases; unmatched junction bases: 9. Germline V gene data show CDR1 as DFQATT and CDR2 as SNEGSKA (reference sequence). Incomplete CDR3 DNA: TGCAGTGCTACAAGGAGCGGGGTGAGCTCCTACGAG. Protein: CSATRSGVSSYE. The CDR3 in full is CSATRSGVSSYEQYF.

Concerning this clone itself: The read comes to an end 3 residues before the CDR3 does, leaving the germline J gene to fill in the end. The V and J genes are TRBV19 and TRBJ1-2, with 10 bases aligning to TRBD1. The CDR3 spans 13 residues. Germline V gene data show CDR1 as LNHDA and CDR2 as SQIVND (reference sequence). The DNA read from the CDR3 is TGTGCCAGTAGCAGACAGGGGGCAGGGGGC. Translation gives CASSRQGAGG. The entire CDR3 protein is CASSRQGAGGYTF.

Regarding this clone: The CDR3 end lies 3 residues beyond the end of the read and is filled in from the germline J gene. The gene calls are TRBV18 and TRBJ1-2; TRBD1 matches at 9 bases. The CDR3 is made up of 13 amino acids. Germline V gene sequence: CDR1 KGHSH, CDR2 LQKENI. The CDR3: CASSRQGEYDYTF. Incomplete CDR3 DNA: TGTGCCAGCTCACGACAGGGGGAATACGAC.

As regards this clone: Read data end 3 residues before the CDR3 end; the end is taken from the germline J gene. This chain uses TRBV20-1 with TRBJ1-6; 11 nucleotides agree with TRBD1. The CDR3 spans 14 residues. CDR1 DFQATT and CDR2 SNEGSKA come from the germline V gene (reference sequence). J lost 9 bases, V lost 6 bases, and 7 bases had no gene match. CDR3 DNA (partial): TGCAGTGCCCCCTTGGGACAGGGGGGTTCACCC. Amino acids: CSAPLGQGGSP. The full CDR3 reads CSAPLGQGGSPLHF.